This T cell receptor (beta chain) originates from a study of siplizumab effects on memory and regulatory T cells. This clone was seen only once. The CDR3 is 17 amino acids. From germline, CDR1 is SGHRS and CDR2 YFSETQ. With 4 bases clipped from V and 0 bases from J, the junction kept 9 bases outside the gene matches. Produced via immunoSEQ multiplex PCR; TCRdb's table is partial and in-frame only. The sample shows 75,000 to 100,000 clones, around 94% of them seen only once. Sequenced material: non-Treg CD4+ T cells sorted from blood. The sequence was obtained from a human donor in good health. The J gene is TRBJ2-2, the V gene TRBV5-1, with TRBD1 matching 7 bases. In nucleotides, the CDR3 is TGCGCCAGCAGCAATACGGGACAGCGAACGAACACCGGGGAGCTGTTTTTT. It yields the protein CASSNTGQRTNTGELFF.